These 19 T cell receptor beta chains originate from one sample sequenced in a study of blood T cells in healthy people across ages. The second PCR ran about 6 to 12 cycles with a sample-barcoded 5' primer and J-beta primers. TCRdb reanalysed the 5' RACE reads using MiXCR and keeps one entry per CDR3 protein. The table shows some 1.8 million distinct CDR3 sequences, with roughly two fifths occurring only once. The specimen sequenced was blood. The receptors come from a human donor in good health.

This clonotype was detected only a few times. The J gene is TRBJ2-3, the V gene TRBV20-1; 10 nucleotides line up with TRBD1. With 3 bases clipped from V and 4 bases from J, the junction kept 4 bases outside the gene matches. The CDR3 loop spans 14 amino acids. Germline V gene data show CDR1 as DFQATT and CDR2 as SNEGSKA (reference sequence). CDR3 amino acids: CSARGQGRADTQYF. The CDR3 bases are TGCAGTGCTAGGGGACAGGGGAGGGCAGATACGCAGTATTTT.

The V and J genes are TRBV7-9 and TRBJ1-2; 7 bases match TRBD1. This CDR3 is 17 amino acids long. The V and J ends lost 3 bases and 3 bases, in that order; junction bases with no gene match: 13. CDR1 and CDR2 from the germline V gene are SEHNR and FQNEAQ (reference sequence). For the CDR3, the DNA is TGTGCCAGCAGCTTCGGGACAGACATAGCTATCCACTATGGCTACACCTTC. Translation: CASSFGTDIAIHYGYTF.

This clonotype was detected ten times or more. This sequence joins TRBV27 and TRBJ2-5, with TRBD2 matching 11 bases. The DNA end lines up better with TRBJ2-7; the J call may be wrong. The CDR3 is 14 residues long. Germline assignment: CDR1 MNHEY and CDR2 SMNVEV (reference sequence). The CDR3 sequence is CASRVAGGRYEQYF. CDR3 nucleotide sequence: TGTGCCAGCAGGGTAGCGGGGGGGCGCTACGAGCAGTACTTC.

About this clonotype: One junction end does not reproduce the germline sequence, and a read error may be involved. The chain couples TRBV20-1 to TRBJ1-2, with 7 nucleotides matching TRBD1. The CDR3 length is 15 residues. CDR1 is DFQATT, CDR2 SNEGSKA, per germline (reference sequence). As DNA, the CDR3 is TGTAGTGCTGTACCGGGGACAGCTTTTTTCTATGACTACACCTTC. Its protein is CSAVPGTAFFYDYTF.

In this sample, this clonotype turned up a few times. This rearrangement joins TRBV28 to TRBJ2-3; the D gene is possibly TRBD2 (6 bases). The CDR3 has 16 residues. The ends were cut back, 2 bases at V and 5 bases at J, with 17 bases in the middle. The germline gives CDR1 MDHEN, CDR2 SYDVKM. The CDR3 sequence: CASSLTPLGGKDTQYF. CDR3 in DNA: TGTGCCAGCAGTTTAACACCACTGGGGGGTAAAGATACGCAGTATTTT. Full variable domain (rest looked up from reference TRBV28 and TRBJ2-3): DVKVTQSSRYLVKRTGEKVFLECVQDMDHENMFWYRQDPGLGLRLIYFSYDVKMKEKGDIPEGYSVSREKKERFSLILESASTNQTSMYLCASSLTPLGGKDTQYFGPGTRLTVL.

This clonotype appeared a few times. The DNA of the CDR3 is TGTGCCAGCTGGCCTGGGGACTCTGGGCCGGGGCAGCCCCAGCATTTT. Residues: CASWPGDSGPGQPQHF. The chain combines TRBV28 with TRBJ1-5; possible D gene TRBD1, 5 bases. CDR3 length: 16 residues. V lost 8 bases and J lost 7, with 24 bases in between. Germline V gene lookup returns CDR1 MDHEN and CDR2 SYDVKM.

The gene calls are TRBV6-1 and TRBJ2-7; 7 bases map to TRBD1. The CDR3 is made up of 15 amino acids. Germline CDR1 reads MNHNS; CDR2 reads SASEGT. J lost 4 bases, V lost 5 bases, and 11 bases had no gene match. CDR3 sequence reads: CASSKQGTGLYEQYF. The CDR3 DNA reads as TGTGCCAGCAGTAAACAGGGGACGGGCCTTTACGAGCAGTACTTC.

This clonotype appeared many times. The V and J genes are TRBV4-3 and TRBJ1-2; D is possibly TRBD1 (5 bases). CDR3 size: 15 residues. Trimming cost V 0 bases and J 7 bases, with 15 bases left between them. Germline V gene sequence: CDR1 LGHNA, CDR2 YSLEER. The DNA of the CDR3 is TGCGCCAGCAGCCAAGATAGCAGGGCGTTGGGTGGCTACACCTTC. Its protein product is CASSQDSRALGGYTF.

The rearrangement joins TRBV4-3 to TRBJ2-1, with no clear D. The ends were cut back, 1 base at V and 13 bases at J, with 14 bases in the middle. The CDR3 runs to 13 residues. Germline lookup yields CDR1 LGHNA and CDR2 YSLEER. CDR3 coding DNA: TGCGCCAGCAGCCAAGGAGGCTGTGAAGAACAGTTCTTC. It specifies CASSQGGCEEQFF.

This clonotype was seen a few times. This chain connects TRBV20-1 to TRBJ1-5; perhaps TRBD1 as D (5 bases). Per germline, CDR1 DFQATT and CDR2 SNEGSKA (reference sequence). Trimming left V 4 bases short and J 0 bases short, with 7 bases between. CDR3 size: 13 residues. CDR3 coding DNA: TGCAGTGCTACGGACAATAGCAATCAGCCCCAGCATTTT. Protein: CSATDNSNQPQHF.

The CDR3 protein is CASSTPAGGYTF. The CDR3 bases are TGTGCCAGCAGTACGCCGGCCGGGGGCTACACCTTC. The chain links TRBV27 to TRBJ1-2; unclear D gene. V lost 5 bases and J lost 8, with 12 bases in between. Germline values: CDR1 MNHEY, CDR2 SMNVEV (reference sequence). The CDR3 has 12 residues.

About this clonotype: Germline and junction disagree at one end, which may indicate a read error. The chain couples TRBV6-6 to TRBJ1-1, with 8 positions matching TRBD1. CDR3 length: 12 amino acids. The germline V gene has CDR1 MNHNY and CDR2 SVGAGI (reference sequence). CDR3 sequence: CTSSRTGTEVFF. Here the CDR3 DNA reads TGTACCAGCAGCCGGACAGGGACTGAAGTTTTCTTT.

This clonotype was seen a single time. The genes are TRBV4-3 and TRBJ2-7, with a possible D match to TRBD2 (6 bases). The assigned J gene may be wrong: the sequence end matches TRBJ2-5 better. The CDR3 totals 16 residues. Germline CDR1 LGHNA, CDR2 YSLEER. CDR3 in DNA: TGCGCCAGCAGCCAAGATTGGCGGGAATTCCAAGAGACCCAGTACTTC. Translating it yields CASSQDWREFQETQYF.

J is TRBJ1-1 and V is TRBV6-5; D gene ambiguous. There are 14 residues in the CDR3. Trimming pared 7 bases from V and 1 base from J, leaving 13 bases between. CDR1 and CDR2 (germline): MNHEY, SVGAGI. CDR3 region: CASTQTITNTEAFF. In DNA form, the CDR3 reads TGTGCCAGCACTCAGACAATTACGAACACTGAAGCTTTCTTT.

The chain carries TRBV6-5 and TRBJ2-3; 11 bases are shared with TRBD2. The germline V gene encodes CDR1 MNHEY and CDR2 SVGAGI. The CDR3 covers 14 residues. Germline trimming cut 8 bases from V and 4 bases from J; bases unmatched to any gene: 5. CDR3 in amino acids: CASGRLAGPDTQYF. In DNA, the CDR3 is TGTGCCAGCGGCCGACTAGCGGGGCCAGATACGCAGTATTTT.

The CDR3 sequence is CASSQGSAGRDYEQYF. The CDR3 coding sequence is TGCGCCAGCAGCCAAGGGTCCGCGGGGAGAGACTACGAGCAGTACTTC. The rearrangement uses TRBV4-3 and TRBJ2-7; perhaps TRBD2 as D (6 bases). Germline CDR1 reads LGHNA; CDR2 reads YSLEER. The CDR3 consists of 16 residues. Trimming shortened V by 1 base and J by 3 bases, and 16 bases separated the two germline ends.

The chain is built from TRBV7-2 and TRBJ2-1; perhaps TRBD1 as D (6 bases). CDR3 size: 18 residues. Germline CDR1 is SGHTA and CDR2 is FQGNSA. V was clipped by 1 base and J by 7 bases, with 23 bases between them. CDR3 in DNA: TGTGCCAGCAGCTTAGTGCGGATGGCTGGACAGCTAAATAATGAGCAGTTCTTC. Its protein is CASSLVRMAGQLNNEQFF.

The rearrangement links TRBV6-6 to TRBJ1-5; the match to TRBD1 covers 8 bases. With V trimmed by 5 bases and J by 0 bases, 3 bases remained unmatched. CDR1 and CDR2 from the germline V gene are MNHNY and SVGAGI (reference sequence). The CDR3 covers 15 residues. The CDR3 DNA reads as TGTGCCAGCAGTACAGGGGGTGTTAGCAATCAGCCCCAGCATTTT. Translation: CASSTGGVSNQPQHF.

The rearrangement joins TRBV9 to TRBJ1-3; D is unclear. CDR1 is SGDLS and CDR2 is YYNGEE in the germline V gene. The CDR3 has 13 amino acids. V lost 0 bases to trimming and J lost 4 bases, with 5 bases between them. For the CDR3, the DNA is TGTGCCAGCAGCGTAGATGCAGGAAACACCATATATTTT. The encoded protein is CASSVDAGNTIYF.